The sequence of this TCR beta chain was determined in a study of beta chain features in type 1 diabetes. Broader study findings: The VDJ junctions of type 1 diabetes patients carried fewer insertions and more deletions. People with Type 1 diabetes carried modestly yet significantly shorter TCRB CDR3s in all four CD4+ subsets.

V shed 0 bases, J shed 0 bases, and the junction held 3 bases outside the gene matches. The CDR3 runs to 15 residues. Per germline, CDR1 GTSNPN and CDR2 SVGIG (reference sequence). All of the isolated RNA was reverse transcribed, so expressed TCRB transcripts were sequenced. Sequencing was performed with immunoSEQ multiplex PCR; in TCRdb, only in-frame clones are kept and a portion is missing. Among about 330,000 clones listed, 9.5% to 12% were seen once. In regard to this clone: As yet, its antigen is unknown.

The TCR sequence derives from a woman in her twenties or thirties in good health. Specimen: naive CD4+ T cells from blood. The chain couples TRBV30 to TRBJ2-5; 8 nucleotides agree with TRBD2. The CDR3 sequence: CAWSVPSGYQETQYF. For the CDR3, the DNA is TGTGCCTGGAGTGTACCTAGCGGGTACCAAGAGACCCAGTACTTC.